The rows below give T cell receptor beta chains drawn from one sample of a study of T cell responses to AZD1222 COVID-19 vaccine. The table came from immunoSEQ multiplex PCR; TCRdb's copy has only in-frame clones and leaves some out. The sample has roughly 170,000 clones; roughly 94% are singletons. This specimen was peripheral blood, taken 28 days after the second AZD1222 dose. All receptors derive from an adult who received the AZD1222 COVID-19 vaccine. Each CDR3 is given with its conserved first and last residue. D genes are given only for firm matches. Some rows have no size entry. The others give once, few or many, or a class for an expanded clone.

CASSSFPKNRQGEREKLFF	TGTGCCAGCAGCTCCTTCCCCAAGAATAGACAGGGGGAGAGGGAAAAACTGTTTTTT	.	TRBV7-6	TRBD1	TRBJ1-4
CASSLFSGTLATEAFF	TGTGCCAGCTCACTTTTCTCCGGGACATTGGCCACTGAAGCTTTCTTT	.	TRBV18	.	TRBJ1-1
CASKELAGASGTQYF	TGTGCCAGCAAAGAACTAGCGGGGGCCTCCGGGACCCAGTACTTC	few	TRBV6-5	TRBD2	TRBJ2-5
CASSMRGEELFF	TGTGCCAGTAGTATGAGGGGAGAGGAGCTGTTTTTT	.	TRBV19	.	TRBJ2-2
CASSFSGGSYEQYF	TGTGCCAGCAGTTTCTCAGGAGGCTCCTACGAGCAGTACTTC	.	TRBV28	.	TRBJ2-7
CASGLPSTDTQYF	TGTGCTAGTGGTTTGCCCAGCACAGATACGCAGTATTTT	.	TRBV12-5	.	TRBJ2-3
CASGPDRPSTGELFF	TGTGCCAGCGGCCCGGACAGACCCTCCACCGGGGAGCTGTTTTTT	.	TRBV2	.	TRBJ2-2
CASSLALKQPQHF	TGTGCCAGCAGCTTAGCATTAAAACAGCCCCAGCATTTT	.	TRBV7-2	.	TRBJ1-5
CASSFARGHYGYTF	TGTGCCAGCAGCTTTGCTAGGGGCCACTATGGCTACACCTTC	.	TRBV7-9	.	TRBJ1-2
CSVGSLGQPQHF	TGCAGCGTTGGGTCTCTCGGTCAGCCCCAGCATTTT	.	TRBV29-1	.	TRBJ1-5
CASSHGTGEQYF	TGTGCCAGCAGCCACGGGACGGGAGAGCAGTACTTC	few	TRBV9	.	TRBJ2-7
CASSRWDLIYEQYF	TGTGCCAGCAGCCGATGGGACTTAATTTACGAGCAGTACTTC	.	TRBV14	.	TRBJ2-7
CASRDGGRGIGELFF	TGTGCCAGCAGGGACGGGGGGCGAGGGATCGGGGAGCTGTTTTTT	.	TRBV28	.	TRBJ2-2
CASSPLGGDTEAFF	TGTGCCAGCTCACCCCTCGGGGGGGACACTGAAGCTTTCTTT	once	TRBV18	.	TRBJ1-1
CASRNGEARHGELFF	TGTGCCAGCAGGAACGGGGAGGCCCGACACGGGGAGCTGTTTTTT	many	TRBV6-5	.	TRBJ2-2
CASSEGGTTNTEAFF	TGTGCCAGCAGCGAAGGTGGCACTACGAACACTGAAGCTTTCTTT	.	TRBV9	.	TRBJ1-1
CASSLNNFATNEKLFF	TGTGCCAGCAGCTTGAACAATTTCGCAACTAATGAAAAACTGTTTTTT	.	TRBV7-2	.	TRBJ1-4
CASGEEAGLDEQYF	TGTGCTAGTGGGGAAGAGGCCGGTCTCGATGAGCAGTACTTC	.	TRBV12-5	.	TRBJ2-7
CASSLRDRGKNEQFF	TGTGCCAGCAGCCTGCGGGACAGGGGAAAAAATGAGCAGTTCTTC	.	TRBV11-3	TRBD1	TRBJ2-1
CASNSASSGTEAFF	TGTGCCAGCAATTCGGCCAGTTCTGGCACTGAAGCTTTCTTT	.	TRBV6-5	.	TRBJ1-1
CASRSGTGPQETQYF	TGTGCCAGCAGGTCCGGGACAGGGCCTCAAGAGACCCAGTACTTC	.	TRBV11-1	TRBD1	TRBJ2-5
CASSILRGEKLFF	TGTGCCAGCAGTATCCTCAGGGGTGAAAAACTGTTTTTT	.	TRBV6-4	.	TRBJ1-4
CAWSVGYGYTF	TGTGCCTGGAGTGTGGGGTATGGCTACACCTTC	once	TRBV30	.	TRBJ1-2
CASSRQAYYGYTF	TGTGCCAGCAGCCGACAGGCGTACTATGGCTACACCTTC	.	TRBV5-4	.	TRBJ1-2
CATGTGRSGANVLTF	TGTGCCACCGGGACAGGTCGTTCTGGGGCCAACGTCCTGACTTTC	.	TRBV19	TRBD1	TRBJ2-6
CASSFRTNEKLFF	TGTGCCAGCAGCTTCCGTACTAATGAAAAACTGTTTTTT	.	TRBV7-2	.	TRBJ1-4
CASADIGYDYEQYF	TGTGCCAGCGCTGACATCGGATATGACTACGAGCAGTACTTC	.	TRBV2	.	TRBJ2-7
CASSHLQSSYEQYF	TGTGCCAGCAGCCATTTGCAGAGTTCCTACGAGCAGTACTTC	.	TRBV3-1/TRBV3-2	.	TRBJ2-7
CASSGAGGNQPQHF	TGTGCCAGCAGTGGAGCAGGGGGGAATCAGCCCCAGCATTTT	.	TRBV6-1	TRBD1	TRBJ1-5
CASRLAGRYEQYF	TGTGCCAGCAGGCTAGCGGGTCGCTACGAGCAGTACTTC	.	TRBV28	TRBD2	TRBJ2-7
CASSPGFFGPGANVLTF	TGCGCCAGCAGCCCTGGCTTTTTCGGACCTGGGGCCAACGTCCTGACTTTC	.	TRBV4-3	.	TRBJ2-6
CASTGGIRGKGEKLFF	TGTGCCAGTACGGGAGGCATCCGGGGCAAGGGTGAAAAACTGTTTTTT	.	TRBV19	.	TRBJ1-4
CASSYGMGNLGQYF	TGTGCCAGCAGTTACGGGATGGGAAACCTCGGGCAGTACTTC	once	TRBV28	.	TRBJ2-7
CASSLPYQETQYF	TGTGCCAGCAGCTTGCCCTATCAAGAGACCCAGTACTTC	.	TRBV5-6	.	TRBJ2-5
CASSRESVQPQHF	TGTGCCAGCTCTCGGGAATCCGTTCAGCCCCAGCATTTT	.	TRBV6-6	.	TRBJ1-5
CASSPAGVSYNEQFF	TGTGCCAGCAGTCCAGCGGGAGTATCCTACAATGAGCAGTTCTTC	.	TRBV28	TRBD2	TRBJ2-1
CAIRITAGNTEAFF	TGTGCCATCAGGATAACGGCGGGAAACACTGAAGCTTTCTTT	.	TRBV10-3	.	TRBJ1-1
CASSLVQAGGAFF	TGTGCCAGCAGTTTAGTACAGGCCGGCGGCGCTTTCTTT	.	TRBV28	.	TRBJ1-1
CASRPQGTYEQYF	TGTGCCAGCAGGCCACAGGGCACCTACGAGCAGTACTTC	.	TRBV28	.	TRBJ2-7
CASSQDWGSSTDTQYF	TGTGCCAGCAGCCAAGATTGGGGCAGCAGCACAGATACGCAGTATTTT	.	TRBV3-1/TRBV3-2	.	TRBJ2-3
CATSDVAGVYNEQFF	TGTGCCACCAGTGATGTAGCGGGAGTATACAATGAGCAGTTCTTC	.	TRBV24-1	TRBD2	TRBJ2-1
CASSSSAADQHF	TGTGCCAGCAGCTCCTCCGCAGCGGACCAGCATTTT	few	TRBV7-9	.	TRBJ1-5
CASSQLTSGRPNEQFF	TGCGCCAGCAGCCAACTAACTAGCGGGAGGCCCAATGAGCAGTTCTTC	once	TRBV4-1	TRBD2	TRBJ2-1
CQSEGGYNSPLHF	TGTCAATCGGAGGGAGGCTATAATTCACCCCTCCACTTT	few	TRBV7-8	.	TRBJ1-6
CASSPGLSNEKLFF	TGTGCCAGCTCTCCGGGACTGTCTAATGAAAAACTGTTTTTT	.	TRBV18	.	TRBJ1-4
CASSFYVLAPLANYGYTF	TGCGCCAGCAGCTTTTATGTGTTAGCGCCACTGGCTAACTATGGCTACACCTTC	once	TRBV5-1	.	TRBJ1-2
CASSRYSGRALGDTQYF	TGTGCCAGCAGCCGATATAGCGGGAGGGCGCTGGGAGATACGCAGTATTTT	.	TRBV13	TRBD2	TRBJ2-3
CASSQADREAFF	TGTGCCAGCAGCCAAGCGGACAGGGAGGCTTTCTTT	.	TRBV3-1/TRBV3-2	TRBD1	TRBJ1-1